Here is one T cell receptor beta chain with its context. Its cognate antigen is unknown. The record originates from a study of cytomegalovirus exposure and HLA in healthy donors. Findings and limits, study-wide: Most TCR sequences were uncommon, yet certain public TCRs appeared in many donors. A later analysis appeared to link common viral pathogens to several of the most significant clusters. Follow-up analysis later connected one missense variant in DCLRE1C with trimming of TCR beta V- and J-genes.

V shed 3 bases and J shed 1 base, with 7 bases lying between them. The CDR3 contains 14 residues. CDR1 is MNHNS and CDR2 is SASEGT in the germline V gene. The PCR made use of 60 Vbeta and 13 Jbeta primers. Method: immunoSEQ multiplex PCR; TCRdb's copy keeps in-frame clones and lacks some. The repertoire includes about 210,000 clones, 81% of them detected once, and more than 3% sits in the top ten. Material: PBMCs. This chain uses TRBV6-1 with TRBJ2-1; possible D gene TRBD2, 6 bases. The receptor comes from a man between 35 and 55 years old in good health and CMV-seropositive. DNA for the CDR3: TGTGCCAGCAGTGATGGGGGGTCCTACAATGAGCAGTTCTTC. Its translation: CASSDGGSYNEQFF.